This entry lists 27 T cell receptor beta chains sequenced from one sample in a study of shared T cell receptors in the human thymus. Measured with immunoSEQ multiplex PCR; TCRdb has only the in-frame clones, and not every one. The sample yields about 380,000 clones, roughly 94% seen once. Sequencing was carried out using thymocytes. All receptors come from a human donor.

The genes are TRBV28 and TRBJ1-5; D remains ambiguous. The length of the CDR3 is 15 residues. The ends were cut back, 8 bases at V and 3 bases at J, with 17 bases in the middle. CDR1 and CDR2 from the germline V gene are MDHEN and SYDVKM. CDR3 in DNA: TGTGCCAGCCGTACACCGAGGCAGAACAATCAGCCCCAGCATTTT. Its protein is CASRTPRQNNQPQHF. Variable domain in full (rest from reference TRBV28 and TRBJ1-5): DVKVTQSSRYLVKRTGEKVFLECVQDMDHENMFWYRQDPGLGLRLIYFSYDVKMKEKGDIPEGYSVSREKKERFSLILESASTNQTSMYLCASRTPRQNNQPQHFGDGTRLSIL.

The CDR3 reads CASSKLQGSGANVLTF. The CDR3 DNA is TGCGCCAGCAGCAAATTACAGGGCTCTGGGGCCAACGTCCTGACTTTC. This chain joins TRBV5-1 and TRBJ2-6; D may be TRBD1 (6 bases). Germline V lookup: CDR1 SGHRS, CDR2 YFSETQ. V was shortened by 4 bases and J by 0 bases, with 11 bases between the two germline ends. The CDR3 covers 16 residues.

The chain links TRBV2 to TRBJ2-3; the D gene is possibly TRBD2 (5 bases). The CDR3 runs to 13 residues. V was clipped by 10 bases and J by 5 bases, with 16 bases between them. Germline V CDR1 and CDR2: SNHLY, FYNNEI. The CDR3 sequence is CATAYSRGDTQYF. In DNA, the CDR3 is TGTGCCACGGCATATAGCCGGGGAGATACGCAGTATTTT.

CDR3 coding DNA: TGTGCCAGCAGTTTCCCCCCGTTGGGCGGCTATGGCTACACCTTC. Its protein is CASSFPPLGGYGYTF. The V call is TRBV28, the J call TRBJ1-2; D uncertain. This CDR3 has 15 residues. V was shortened by 3 bases and J by 4 bases, with 15 bases between the two germline ends. The germline V gene encodes CDR1 MDHEN and CDR2 SYDVKM.

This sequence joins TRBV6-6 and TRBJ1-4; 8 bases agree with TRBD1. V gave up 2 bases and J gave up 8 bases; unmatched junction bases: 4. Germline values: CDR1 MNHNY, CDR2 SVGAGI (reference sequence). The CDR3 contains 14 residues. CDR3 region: CASSYQTGAEKLFF. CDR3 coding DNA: TGTGCCAGCAGTTACCAGACAGGGGCCGAAAAACTGTTTTTT.

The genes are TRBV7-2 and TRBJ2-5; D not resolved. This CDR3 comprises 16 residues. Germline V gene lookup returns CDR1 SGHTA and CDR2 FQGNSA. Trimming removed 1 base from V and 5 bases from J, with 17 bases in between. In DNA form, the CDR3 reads TGTGCCAGCAGCTTAGTAAGGAGCGTACGCAGGGAGACCCAGTACTTC. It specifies CASSLVRSVRRETQYF.

The CDR3 reads CASSSGEETQYF. CDR3 DNA: TGTGCCAGCAGTTCGGGGGAAGAGACCCAGTACTTC. The genes are TRBV27 and TRBJ2-5; D possibly corresponds to TRBD2 (6 bases). The CDR3 length is 12 residues. Per the germline V gene, CDR1 is MNHEY and CDR2 is SMNVEV (reference sequence). V was clipped by 4 bases and J by 3 bases, with 6 bases between them.

The DNA of the CDR3 is TGTGCCAGTAGCCCACCGGAGAGCTCCTACAATGAGCAGTTCTTC. It is translated as CASSPPESSYNEQFF. The J gene is TRBJ2-1, the V gene TRBV19; no clear D. Germline loops: CDR1 LNHDA, CDR2 SQIVND (reference sequence). This CDR3 spans 15 amino acids. V was pared by 6 bases and J by 0 bases, with 12 bases between.

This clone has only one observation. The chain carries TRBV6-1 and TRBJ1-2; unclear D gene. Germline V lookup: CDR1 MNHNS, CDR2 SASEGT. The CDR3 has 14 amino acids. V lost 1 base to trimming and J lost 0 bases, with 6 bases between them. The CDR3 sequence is CASSEEETNYGYTF. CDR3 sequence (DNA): TGTGCCAGCAGTGAAGAGGAAACTAACTATGGCTACACCTTC.

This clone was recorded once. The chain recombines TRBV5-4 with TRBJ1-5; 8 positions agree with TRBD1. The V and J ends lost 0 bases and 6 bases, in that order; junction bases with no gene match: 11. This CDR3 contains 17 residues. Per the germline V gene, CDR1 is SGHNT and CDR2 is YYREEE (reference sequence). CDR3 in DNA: TGTGCCAGCAGCTTGGCACCGGACAGGGTGTATGGTCAGCCCCAGCATTTT. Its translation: CASSLAPDRVYGQPQHF. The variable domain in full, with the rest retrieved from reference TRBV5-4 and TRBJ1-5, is ETGVTQSPTHLIKTRGQQVTLRCSSQSGHNTVSWYQQALGQGPQFIFQYYREEENGRGNFPPRFSGLQFPNYSSELNVNALELDDSALYLCASSLAPDRVYGQPQHFGDGTRLSIL.

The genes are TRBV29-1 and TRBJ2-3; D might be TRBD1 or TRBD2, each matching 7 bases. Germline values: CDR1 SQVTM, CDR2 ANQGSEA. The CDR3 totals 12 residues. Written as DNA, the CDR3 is TGCAGACTCAGGGGGGGTTTAGATACGCAGTATTTT. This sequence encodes CRLRGGLDTQYF.

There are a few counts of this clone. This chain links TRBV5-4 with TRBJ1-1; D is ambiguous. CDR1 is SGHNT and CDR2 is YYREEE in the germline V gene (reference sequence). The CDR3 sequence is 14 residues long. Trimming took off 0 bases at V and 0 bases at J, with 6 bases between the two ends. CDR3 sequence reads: CASSLGEVNTEAFF. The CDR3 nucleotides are TGTGCCAGCAGCTTGGGGGAAGTGAACACTGAAGCTTTCTTT.

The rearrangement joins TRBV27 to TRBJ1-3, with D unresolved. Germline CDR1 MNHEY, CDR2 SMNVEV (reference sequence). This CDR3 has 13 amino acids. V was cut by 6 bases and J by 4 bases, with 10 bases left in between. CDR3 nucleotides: TGTGCCAGCAGAGATGAAGGGGGAAACACCATATATTTT. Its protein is CASRDEGGNTIYF.

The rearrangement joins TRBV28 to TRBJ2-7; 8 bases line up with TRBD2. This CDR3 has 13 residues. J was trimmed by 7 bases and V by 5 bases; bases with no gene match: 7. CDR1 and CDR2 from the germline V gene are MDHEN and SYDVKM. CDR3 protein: CASSLPGGKEQYF. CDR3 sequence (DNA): TGTGCCAGCAGTCTCCCGGGGGGGAAAGAGCAGTACTTC. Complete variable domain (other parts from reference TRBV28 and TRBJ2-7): DVKVTQSSRYLVKRTGEKVFLECVQDMDHENMFWYRQDPGLGLRLIYFSYDVKMKEKGDIPEGYSVSREKKERFSLILESASTNQTSMYLCASSLPGGKEQYFGPGTRLTVT.

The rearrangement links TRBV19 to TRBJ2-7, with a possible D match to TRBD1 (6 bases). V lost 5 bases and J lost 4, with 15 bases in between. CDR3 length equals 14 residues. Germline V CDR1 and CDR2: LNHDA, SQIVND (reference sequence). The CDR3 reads CASSLDRLPYEQYF. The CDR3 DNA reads TGTGCCAGTAGTCTCGACAGGCTCCCTTACGAGCAGTACTTC.

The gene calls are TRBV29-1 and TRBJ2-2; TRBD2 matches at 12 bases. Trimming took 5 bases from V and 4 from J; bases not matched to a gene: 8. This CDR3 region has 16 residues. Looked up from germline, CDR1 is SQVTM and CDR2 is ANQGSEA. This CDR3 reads CSVCSGTSGFTGELFF. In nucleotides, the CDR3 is TGCAGCGTTTGCTCCGGGACTAGCGGGTTCACCGGGGAGCTGTTTTTT.

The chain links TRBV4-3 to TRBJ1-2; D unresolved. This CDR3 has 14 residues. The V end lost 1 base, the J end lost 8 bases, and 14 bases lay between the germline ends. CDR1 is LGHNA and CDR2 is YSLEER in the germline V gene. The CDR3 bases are TGCGCCAGCAGCCAAGCACCCAGTTCCCTGGGCTACACCTTC. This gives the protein CASSQAPSSLGYTF.

The DNA of the CDR3 is TGCGCCAGCAGTTATGCTTGGACCTGGAAAACAGATACGCAGTATTTT. It specifies CASSYAWTWKTDTQYF. The rearrangement uses TRBV10-1 and TRBJ2-3; D remains ambiguous. The V gene lost 5 bases and the J gene lost 3 bases, with 18 bases spanning the gap. The V gene's germline CDR1 is WNHNN and CDR2 SYGVQD (reference sequence). The CDR3 spans 16 residues.

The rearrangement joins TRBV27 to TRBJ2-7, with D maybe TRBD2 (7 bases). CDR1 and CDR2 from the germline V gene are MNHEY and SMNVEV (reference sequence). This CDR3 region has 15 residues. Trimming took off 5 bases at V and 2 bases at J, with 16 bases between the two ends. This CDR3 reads CASSPPSGGPYEQYF. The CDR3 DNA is TGTGCCAGCAGTCCTCCTTCGGGGGGCCCCTACGAGCAGTACTTC.

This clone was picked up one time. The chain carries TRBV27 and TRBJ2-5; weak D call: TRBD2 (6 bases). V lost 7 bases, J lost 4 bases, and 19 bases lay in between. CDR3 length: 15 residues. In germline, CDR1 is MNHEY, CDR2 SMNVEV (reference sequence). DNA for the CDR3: TGTGCCAGCACCAAATCTCCCGGGGGAGGAGAGACCCAGTACTTC. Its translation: CASTKSPGGGETQYF.

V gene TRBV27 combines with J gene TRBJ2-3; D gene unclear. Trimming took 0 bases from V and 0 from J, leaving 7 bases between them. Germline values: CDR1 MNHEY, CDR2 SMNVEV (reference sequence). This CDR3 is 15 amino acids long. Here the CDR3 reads CASSLSVVSTDTQYF. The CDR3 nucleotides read TGTGCCAGCAGTTTATCCGTAGTGAGCACAGATACGCAGTATTTT.

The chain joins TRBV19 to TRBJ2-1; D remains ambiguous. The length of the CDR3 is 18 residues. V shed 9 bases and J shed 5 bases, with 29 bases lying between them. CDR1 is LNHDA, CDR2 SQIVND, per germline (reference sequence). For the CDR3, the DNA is TGTGCCAGCGAACCCCCTTTATCTAGTTTAGAGCGTAACAATGAGCAGTTCTTC. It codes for CASEPPLSSLERNNEQFF.

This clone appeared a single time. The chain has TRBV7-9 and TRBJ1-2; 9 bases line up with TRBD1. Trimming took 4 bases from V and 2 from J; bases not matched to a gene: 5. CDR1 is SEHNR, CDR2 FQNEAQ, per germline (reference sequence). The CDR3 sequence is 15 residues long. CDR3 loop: CASSYRTGENYGYTF. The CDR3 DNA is TGTGCCAGCAGCTACCGGACAGGGGAGAACTATGGCTACACCTTC. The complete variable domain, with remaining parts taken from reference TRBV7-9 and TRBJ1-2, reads DTGVSQNPRHKITKRGQNVTFRCDPISEHNRLYWYRQTLGQGPEFLTYFQNEAQLEKSRLLSDRFSAERPKGSFSTLEIQRTEQGDSAMYLCASSYRTGENYGYTFGSGTRLTVV.

CDR3 nucleotides: TGTGCCAGCAGCCCAGATAAGAGCTTTTCCACTGAAGCTTTCTTT. This codes for CASSPDKSFSTEAFF. V and J are TRBV6-6 and TRBJ1-1; D is unclear. The length of the CDR3 is 15 residues. The germline gives CDR1 MNHNY, CDR2 SVGAGI (reference sequence). V lost 6 bases and J 4 bases, leaving 18 bases between the germline ends.

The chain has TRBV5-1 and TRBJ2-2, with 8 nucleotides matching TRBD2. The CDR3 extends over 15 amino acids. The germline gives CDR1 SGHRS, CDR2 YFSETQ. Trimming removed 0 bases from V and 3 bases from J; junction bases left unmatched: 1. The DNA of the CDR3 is TGCGCCAGCAGCTTGGAAGCGGGAGACACCGGGGAGCTGTTTTTT. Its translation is CASSLEAGDTGELFF. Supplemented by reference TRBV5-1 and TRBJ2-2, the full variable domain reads KAGVTQTPRYLIKTRGQQVTLSCSPISGHRSVSWYQQTPGQGLQFLFEYFSETQRNKGNFPGRFSGRQFSNSRSEMNVSTLELGDSALYLCASSLEAGDTGELFFGEGSRLTVL.

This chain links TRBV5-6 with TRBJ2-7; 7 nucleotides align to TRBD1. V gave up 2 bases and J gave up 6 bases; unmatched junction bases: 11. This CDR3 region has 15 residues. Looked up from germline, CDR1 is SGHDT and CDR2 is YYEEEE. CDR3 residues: CASSLGMKGAPEQYF. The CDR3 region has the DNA TGTGCCAGCAGCTTAGGTATGAAGGGGGCGCCCGAGCAGTACTTC.

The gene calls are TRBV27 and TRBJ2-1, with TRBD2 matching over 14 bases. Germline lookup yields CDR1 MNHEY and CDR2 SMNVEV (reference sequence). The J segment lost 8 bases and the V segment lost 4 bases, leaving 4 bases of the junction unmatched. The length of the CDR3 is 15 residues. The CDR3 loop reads CASSSTSGRVYEQFF. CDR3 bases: TGTGCCAGCAGTTCGACTAGCGGGAGGGTGTATGAGCAGTTCTTC.